What follows are 25 T cell receptor beta chains derived from one specimen sequenced in a study of cytomegalovirus exposure and HLA in healthy donors. A multiplex PCR was run with 60 Vbeta primers and 13 Jbeta primers. Clones were sequenced by immunoSEQ multiplex PCR, and TCRdb holds only the in-frame ones, with some missing. This sample has approximately 140,000 clones, with approximately 86% found just once. Input material: PBMCs. These receptors all stem from a woman aged 40-49 years in good health and CMV-seronegative.

The V call is TRBV27, the J call TRBJ2-1; a possible D gene is TRBD2 (6 bases). Germline lookup yields CDR1 MNHEY and CDR2 SMNVEV (reference sequence). This CDR3 is 20 amino acids long. The V end lost 3 bases, the J end lost 3 bases, and 27 bases lay between the germline ends. CDR3 sequence reads: CASSFRIRGGTDFRYNEQFF. The CDR3 bases are TGTGCCAGCAGTTTTAGAATCCGGGGCGGGACCGACTTTCGCTACAATGAGCAGTTCTTC.

The V gene is TRBV19, the J gene TRBJ2-2, with TRBD2 identical over 9 bases. Germline V gives CDR1 LNHDA, CDR2 SQIVND (reference sequence). This CDR3 region has 15 residues. Trimming cost V 7 bases and J 6 bases; bases outside gene matches: 9. The CDR3 sequence is CASTSSGTVAGELFF. CDR3 nucleotide sequence: TGTGCCAGTACCTCTAGCGGGACGGTTGCCGGGGAGCTGTTTTTT.

The gene calls are TRBV2 and TRBJ2-2; 7 positions agree with TRBD2. V gave up 8 bases and J gave up 7 bases; unmatched junction bases: 4. CDR1 and CDR2 from the germline V gene are SNHLY and FYNNEI. The CDR3 consists of 12 residues. The CDR3 loop reads CASPGRGGELFF. The DNA for the CDR3 is TGTGCCAGCCCAGGGAGGGGCGGGGAGCTGTTTTTT.

The rearrangement links TRBV6-5 to TRBJ2-5, with D possibly being TRBD2 (6 bases). The CDR3 length is 13 residues. V lost 4 bases and J 4 bases, leaving 10 bases between the germline ends. Germline CDR1 reads MNHEY; CDR2 reads SVGAGI. The CDR3 sequence is CASSSVGGETQYF. As DNA, the CDR3 is TGTGCCAGCAGTTCGGTCGGGGGAGAGACCCAGTACTTC.

The chain is built from TRBV6-5 and TRBJ1-1; D unresolved. The germline V gene encodes CDR1 MNHEY and CDR2 SVGAGI. V was cut by 0 bases and J by 3 bases, with 14 bases left in between. The CDR3 covers 16 residues. The CDR3 DNA reads TGTGCCAGCAGTTACTCGATCGCAGAATCTCACACTGAAGCTTTCTTT. Translated, it gives CASSYSIAESHTEAFF.

The rearrangement joins TRBV11-2 to TRBJ2-7, with D perhaps TRBD1 (6 bases). The germline CDR1 and CDR2 sequences are SGHAT and FQNNGV. CDR3 length: 14 residues. Trimming removed 5 bases at V and 3 bases at J, with 14 bases between. The CDR3 here is CASSRDTTFYEQYF. The CDR3 DNA follows: TGTGCCAGCAGCCGGGACACTACCTTCTACGAGCAGTACTTC.

This clone appeared once. The CDR3 reads CASSQGGTGKNQPQHF. CDR3 nucleotide sequence: TGTGCCAGCAGCCAGGGGGGGACAGGGAAAAATCAGCCCCAGCATTTT. V and J are TRBV7-9 and TRBJ1-5; 9 bases align to TRBD1. The trim removed 5 bases at V and 4 bases at J, leaving 9 bases unmatched. The V gene's germline CDR1 is SEHNR and CDR2 FQNEAQ (reference sequence). The CDR3 is made up of 16 amino acids.

This chain links TRBV28 with TRBJ2-7; 8 nucleotides match TRBD2. The germline CDR1 and CDR2 sequences are MDHEN and SYDVKM. The CDR3 extends over 15 amino acids. The J segment lost 0 bases and the V segment lost 6 bases, leaving 7 bases of the junction unmatched. CDR3 in DNA: TGTGCCAGCAGCTCACAAACTAGCGGCTCCTACGAGCAGTACTTC. This translates into CASSSQTSGSYEQYF.

The J gene is TRBJ1-5, the V gene TRBV28; 7 bases map to TRBD1. This CDR3 has 14 amino acids. J lost 4 bases, V lost 4 bases, and 4 bases had no gene match. Germline V lookup: CDR1 MDHEN, CDR2 SYDVKM. The CDR3 reads CASSSTGLNQPQHF. DNA for the CDR3: TGTGCCAGCAGTTCGACAGGGCTTAATCAGCCCCAGCATTTT.

This chain links TRBV7-6 with TRBJ2-1; 9 bases agree with TRBD2. Germline V gene data show CDR1 as SGHVS and CDR2 as FNYEAQ. V was clipped by 5 bases and J by 6 bases; unmatched bases: 8. This CDR3 has 15 residues. The CDR3 DNA sequence: TGTGCCAGCAGCCCGGCCGGGACTAGCTTCAATGAGCAGTTCTTC. The encoded protein is CASSPAGTSFNEQFF.

The chain carries TRBV4-1 and TRBJ2-3, with D possibly TRBD2 on 6 matching bases. Germline V CDR1 and CDR2: MGHRA, YSYEKL. This CDR3 has 16 residues. The germline V and J ends were trimmed by 4 bases and 4 bases, with 18 bases remaining between them. CDR3 in amino acids: CASSRWLRETADTQYF. The DNA of the CDR3 is TGCGCCAGCAGCCGTTGGCTCCGGGAGACCGCAGATACGCAGTATTTT.

The chain joins TRBV5-1 to TRBJ2-5, with TRBD1 matching 9 bases. The CDR3 loop spans 15 amino acids. Germline CDR1 is SGHRS and CDR2 is YFSETQ. The J segment lost 4 bases and the V segment lost 0 bases, leaving 4 bases of the junction unmatched. The CDR3 coding sequence is TGCGCCAGCAGCTTGGTGGGACAGGGCTCAGAGACCCAGTACTTC. Its translation: CASSLVGQGSETQYF.

This clone occurred once. The J gene is TRBJ2-7, the V gene TRBV10-3; TRBD1 matches 10 bases. V was pared by 4 bases and J by 7 bases, with 10 bases of the junction left unmatched. The CDR3 length is 15 residues. Germline values: CDR1 ENHRY, CDR2 SYGVKD. The CDR3 reads CAISAWDRGNKEQYF. CDR3 DNA sequence: TGTGCCATCAGTGCCTGGGACAGGGGCAACAAGGAGCAGTACTTC.

The genes are TRBV5-1 and TRBJ2-1; D is uncertain. Trimming stripped 6 bases from V and 4 bases from J, with 11 bases between. Germline lookup yields CDR1 SGHRS and CDR2 YFSETQ. This CDR3 region has 13 residues. This CDR3 reads CASTQELYNEQFF. CDR3 bases: TGCGCCAGCACTCAGGAACTTTACAATGAGCAGTTCTTC.

Here the CDR3 reads CASSYMTGDEAFF. The CDR3 DNA sequence: TGTGCCAGCAGCTATATGACAGGCGATGAAGCTTTCTTT. The chain employs TRBV11-2 and TRBJ1-1; the D gene is possibly TRBD1 (6 bases). With 4 bases removed from V and 7 bases from J, the gap between germline ends came to 13 bases. The CDR3 has 13 amino acids. Germline loops: CDR1 SGHAT, CDR2 FQNNGV.

The chain links TRBV5-4 to TRBJ2-7; 9 bases map to TRBD1. The CDR3 has 15 amino acids. Looked up from germline, CDR1 is SGHNT and CDR2 is YYREEE (reference sequence). Trimming cost V 4 bases and J 3 bases; bases outside gene matches: 8. The CDR3 nucleotides read TGTGCCAGCAGCAATCCGGGACAGGGAGGCTACGAGCAGTACTTC. It translates to CASSNPGQGGYEQYF.

This clone was counted only a few times. This chain connects TRBV6-1 to TRBJ1-4, with D unclear. Trimming left V 3 bases short and J 7 bases short, with 9 bases between. Germline CDR1 MNHNS, CDR2 SASEGT. This CDR3 has 13 amino acids. CDR3 nucleotide sequence: TGTGCCAGCAGTGATACGGGTCCTGAAAAACTGTTTTTT. Its protein is CASSDTGPEKLFF.

J is TRBJ2-1 and V is TRBV10-3; 7 bases agree with TRBD2. CDR3 length: 13 residues. In germline, CDR1 is ENHRY, CDR2 SYGVKD. With 10 bases clipped from V and 4 bases from J, the junction kept 7 bases outside the gene matches. The CDR3 reads CATPSGTYNEQFF. The CDR3 DNA follows: TGTGCCACACCTAGCGGAACATACAATGAGCAGTTCTTC.

V and J are TRBV29-1 and TRBJ2-1, with D tentatively TRBD2 (6 bases). Germline loops: CDR1 SQVTM, CDR2 ANQGSEA. The CDR3 consists of 11 residues. With 6 bases removed from V and 4 bases from J, the gap between germline ends came to 7 bases. The CDR3 spells CSVGSYNEQFF. The CDR3 nucleotides are TGCAGCGTCGGGAGTTACAATGAGCAGTTCTTC.

The genes are TRBV4-1 and TRBJ2-1; TRBD2 agrees at 8 bases. The trim removed 0 bases at V and 4 bases at J, leaving 8 bases unmatched. Per the germline V gene, CDR1 is MGHRA and CDR2 is YSYEKL. The CDR3 has 17 residues. CDR3: CASSQDPGTSTYNEQFF. CDR3 DNA: TGCGCCAGCAGCCAAGATCCCGGGACTAGTACTTACAATGAGCAGTTCTTC.

The chain uses TRBV6-5 and TRBJ1-3, with 7 bases aligning to TRBD1. Germline V gene data show CDR1 as MNHEY and CDR2 as SVGAGI. The trim removed 0 bases at V and 6 bases at J, leaving 8 bases unmatched. The CDR3 contains 16 residues. The DNA for the CDR3 is TGTGCCAGCAGTTACTCGTATTCACAGGGGATAAACACCATATATTTT. It translates to CASSYSYSQGINTIYF.

The rearrangement links TRBV5-1 to TRBJ2-1; TRBD2 matches 13 bases. The V and J ends lost 3 bases and 10 bases, in that order; junction bases with no gene match: 4. Germline values: CDR1 SGHRS, CDR2 YFSETQ. The CDR3 is 14 residues long. The chain's CDR3 is CASSSGTSGTEQFF. CDR3 DNA: TGCGCCAGCAGCTCCGGGACTAGCGGGACCGAGCAGTTCTTC.

The rearrangement joins TRBV5-1 to TRBJ2-3; 10 nucleotides match TRBD1. Germline lookup yields CDR1 SGHRS and CDR2 YFSETQ. The junction had 8 bases not matched to a gene; V was cut back by 4 bases and J by 0 bases. There are 17 residues in the CDR3. The CDR3 here is CASSPATGGASTDTQYF. DNA of the CDR3: TGCGCCAGCAGCCCAGCGACAGGGGGCGCGAGCACAGATACGCAGTATTTT.

This clone was seen just once. This chain connects TRBV2 to TRBJ1-2; D not certain. The CDR3 loop spans 17 amino acids. Trimming shortened V by 4 bases and J by 3 bases, and 21 bases separated the two germline ends. Germline assignment: CDR1 SNHLY and CDR2 FYNNEI. The CDR3 sequence: CASSVSLEVLGDYGYTF. The CDR3 nucleotides are TGTGCCAGCAGTGTGTCTCTCGAGGTTCTCGGGGACTATGGCTACACCTTC.

Written as DNA, the CDR3 is TGTGCCAGCTCCAACTCGCGGTCCGGGACAAGTACCGGGGAGCTGTTTTTT. Translation gives CASSNSRSGTSTGELFF. The chain couples TRBV2 to TRBJ2-2; TRBD1 might be the D (6 bases). CDR1 is SNHLY and CDR2 is FYNNEI in the germline V gene. The length of the CDR3 is 17 residues. The germline V and J ends were trimmed by 8 bases and 5 bases, with 24 bases remaining between them.